These T cell receptor beta chains were read from a single sample in a study of chemoradiotherapy in HPV16-positive cancers. Clones were read by immunoSEQ multiplex PCR, and TCRdb kept only the in-frame ones, dropping some. The repertoire consists of 9,000 to 13,000 clones, with roughly 72% occurring once and the leading ten covering about a third. Sampling took place from a patient who underwent chemoradiotherapy. The receptors were sampled from a human donor with HPV-associated anogenital cancer. Each CDR3 is given with its conserved first and last residue. The D gene is left open where the match is weak. For some rows the clone size is stated as once, few or many, or as a class when expanded; others skip it.

NA	NA	TRBV7-2	TRBJ2-3	CASSLRSATDTQYF	TGTGCCAGCAGCTTAAGGTCGGCCACAGATACGCAGTATTTT
TRBD2	once	TRBV10-1	TRBJ2-1	CASSESGGENNEQFF	TGCGCCAGCAGTGAGTCCGGGGGGGAAAACAATGAGCAGTTCTTC
NA	NA	TRBV9	TRBJ1-2	CASSVDQGISGYTF	TGTGCCAGCAGCGTAGACCAGGGTATAAGTGGCTACACCTTC
NA	NA	TRBV5-6	TRBJ1-2	CASRRGGPGRGYGYTF	TGTGCCAGCAGACGGGGGGGGCCAGGTCGAGGCTATGGCTACACCTTC
NA	NA	TRBV7-3	TRBJ2-3	CATSLTPGPITDTQYF	TGTGCCACCTCTTTGACCCCGGGACCAATCACAGATACGCAGTATTTT
TRBD1	NA	TRBV28	TRBJ1-1	CASSLTQGLKPTEAFF	TGTGCCAGCAGTCTCACACAGGGGCTTAAGCCGACTGAAGCTTTCTTT
NA	NA	TRBV4-3	TRBJ1-5	CASSQDSTQVVQPQHF	TGCGCCAGCAGCCAAGATTCCACACAGGTTGTCCAGCCCCAGCATTTT
NA	NA	TRBV5-1	TRBJ1-3	CASKEGASGNTIYF	TGCGCCAGCAAGGAAGGGGCCTCTGGAAACACCATATATTTT
TRBD2	NA	TRBV11-2	TRBJ2-2	CASSVGTSGPGELFF	TGTGCCAGCAGCGTCGGGACTAGCGGACCCGGGGAGCTGTTTTTT
TRBD1	NA	TRBV7-2	TRBJ2-1	CASSLVPGRDREFF	TGTGCCAGCAGCTTAGTCCCGGGCCGGGACAGGGAGTTCTTC
TRBD1	NA	TRBV7-2	TRBJ2-2	CASSAHRGPTGELFF	TGTGCCAGCAGCGCGCACAGGGGGCCTACCGGGGAGCTGTTTTTT
NA	few	TRBV28	TRBJ2-5	CASSLVRDGTQYF	TGTGCCAGCAGTTTAGTACGGGACGGGACCCAGTACTTC
NA	NA	TRBV6-5	TRBJ2-1	CASGEAYQNEQFF	TGTGCCAGCGGTGAAGCGTATCAAAATGAGCAGTTCTTC
TRBD1	NA	TRBV6-4	TRBJ1-5	CASSQGANQPQHF	TGTGCCAGCAGTCAGGGGGCGAATCAGCCCCAGCATTTT
NA	NA	TRBV6-5	TRBJ2-7	CASSQEVTYEQYF	TGTGCCAGCAGTCAGGAGGTGACCTACGAGCAGTACTTC
NA	NA	TRBV21-1	TRBJ1-2	CASSKESGEGGNYGYTF	TGTGCCAGCAGCAAAGAGTCAGGGGAAGGCGGTAACTATGGCTACACCTTC
NA	NA	TRBV7-2	TRBJ1-5	CASRAGLNSNQPQHF	TGTGCCAGCCGTGCGGGACTCAATAGCAATCAGCCCCAGCATTTT
NA	NA	TRBV6-1	TRBJ1-2	CASSESRRGGRYGYTF	TGTGCCAGCAGTGAATCGCGGAGGGGGGGACGGTATGGCTACACCTTC
NA	NA	TRBV6-1	TRBJ2-3	CASAGQLQDTQYF	TGTGCCAGCGCAGGGCAGCTCCAGGATACGCAGTATTTT
NA	NA	TRBV28	TRBJ1-4	CASSDNEKLFF	TGTGCCAGCTCGGATAATGAAAAACTGTTTTTT
NA	NA	TRBV30	TRBJ1-2	CAWSYRSGTYGYTF	TGTGCCTGGAGTTACAGATCGGGGACCTATGGCTACACCTTC
TRBD1	NA	TRBV7-2	TRBJ1-1	CASRTTGVTEAFF	TGTGCCAGCAGAACCACAGGGGTCACTGAAGCTTTCTTT
NA	NA	TRBV4-3	TRBJ2-3	CASSQGFGGVTTDTQYF	TGCGCCAGCAGCCAAGGTTTCGGAGGAGTTACCACAGATACGCAGTATTTT
NA	NA	TRBV30	TRBJ1-4	CAWVTGTTATNEKLFF	TGTGCCTGGGTCACAGGTACCACGGCAACTAATGAAAAACTGTTTTTT
NA	NA	TRBV7-2	TRBJ2-1	CASSLDRIANEQFF	TGTGCCAGCAGCTTAGACAGGATCGCAAATGAGCAGTTCTTC
NA	few	TRBV7-8	TRBJ2-5	CASSTGTETQYF	TGTGCCAGCAGTACCGGGACAGAGACCCAGTACTTC
NA	NA	TRBV4-1	TRBJ2-3	CASSQERGKRTDTQYF	TGCGCCAGCAGCCAAGAGAGGGGTAAAAGAACAGATACGCAGTATTTT
NA	NA	TRBV6-1	TRBJ1-2	CASSEPLTGQGGYTF	TGTGCCAGCAGTGAGCCTTTGACAGGCCAAGGTGGCTACACCTTC
TRBD2	NA	TRBV10-3	TRBJ2-5	CAISGLGGETQYF	TGTGCCATCAGTGGTTTGGGAGGGGAGACCCAGTACTTC
TRBD2	NA	TRBV7-2	TRBJ2-5	CASSLVLAGAQETQYF	TGTGCCAGCAGCTTAGTCCTAGCGGGGGCCCAAGAGACCCAGTACTTC
NA	NA	TRBV28	TRBJ1-2	CASSGTGFNGYTF	TGTGCCAGCAGTGGAACAGGGTTTAACGGCTACACCTTC